These 5 T cell receptor beta chains came from one sample sequenced in a study of vaccination effects on CD4 cells after COVID-19. Sequencing in the ViraFEST assay came after antigen-specific CD4+ T cells had been expanded with viral peptide pools, which were used to stimulate PBMC. Subsequent to a culture period of 10 days, CD4+ T cells were isolated. The participants, recipients of two vaccine doses, got either BNT162b2 or mRNA-1273. Some clones are missing from TCRdb's copy, which holds only in-frame ones; the method was immunoSEQ multiplex PCR. The sample consists of around 30,000 clones, 74% of them appearing once. No antigen has been identified for these receptors. The sample here was CD4+ T cells from PBMCs cultured with HCoV-OC43 spike peptides, taken after COVID-19 vaccination. This sample's subset: HCoV-OC43 spike overlapping peptide pool stimulation. All receptors come from a human donor who received a COVID-19 vaccine.

This sequence joins TRBV19 and TRBJ2-3; 8 bases map to TRBD2. V gave up 5 bases and J gave up 4 bases; unmatched junction bases: 11. The V gene's germline CDR1 is LNHDA and CDR2 SQIVND (reference sequence). CDR3 size: 16 residues. In nucleotides, the CDR3 is TGTGCCAGTAGTTATAGACCGGGACTAGTATCAGATACGCAGTATTTT. Protein: CASSYRPGLVSDTQYF.

The V gene is TRBV6-2 or TRBV6-3, the J gene TRBJ1-1, with D maybe TRBD1 (5 bases). The CDR3 is 14 amino acids. Germline assignment: CDR1 MNHEY and CDR2 SVGEGT. The V end lost 2 bases, the J end lost 1 base, and 8 bases lay between the germline ends. The CDR3 bases are TGTGCCAGCAGTTACAGGGGAGCGAACACTGAAGCTTTCTTT. This sequence encodes CASSYRGANTEAFF.

The chain couples TRBV3-1 (or the pseudogene TRBV3-2) to TRBJ1-3; D is ambiguous. The V gene's germline CDR1 is LGHDT and CDR2 YNNKEL (reference sequence). V lost 4 bases to trimming and J lost 7 bases, with 20 bases between them. The CDR3 spans 16 residues. The CDR3 bases are TGTGCCAGCAGCCCTGGGCCCCCAGTGACGCCGAACACCATATATTTT. Protein: CASSPGPPVTPNTIYF.

This clone showed up just a few times. This chain uses TRBV19 with TRBJ1-1, with D perhaps matching TRBD1 (5 bases). The CDR3 sequence is 14 residues long. Germline CDR1 is LNHDA and CDR2 is SQIVND (reference sequence). Between the trimmed V and J ends, which lost 5 bases and 4 bases, there was a span of 14 bases. CDR3 in DNA: TGTGCCAGTAGTCCTCAGGGTGTGAGCACTGAAGCTTTCTTT. The encoded protein is CASSPQGVSTEAFF.

This CDR3 is CATSDPGQGIHEQYF. For the CDR3, the DNA is TGTGCCACCAGTGACCCGGGACAGGGAATTCACGAGCAGTACTTC. The chain couples TRBV24-1 to TRBJ2-7; 9 bases are shared with TRBD1. After removal of 4 bases from V and 5 bases from J, the junction contained 8 bases not matched to a gene. Germline V lookup: CDR1 KGHDR, CDR2 SFDVKD. The CDR3 is 15 residues long.